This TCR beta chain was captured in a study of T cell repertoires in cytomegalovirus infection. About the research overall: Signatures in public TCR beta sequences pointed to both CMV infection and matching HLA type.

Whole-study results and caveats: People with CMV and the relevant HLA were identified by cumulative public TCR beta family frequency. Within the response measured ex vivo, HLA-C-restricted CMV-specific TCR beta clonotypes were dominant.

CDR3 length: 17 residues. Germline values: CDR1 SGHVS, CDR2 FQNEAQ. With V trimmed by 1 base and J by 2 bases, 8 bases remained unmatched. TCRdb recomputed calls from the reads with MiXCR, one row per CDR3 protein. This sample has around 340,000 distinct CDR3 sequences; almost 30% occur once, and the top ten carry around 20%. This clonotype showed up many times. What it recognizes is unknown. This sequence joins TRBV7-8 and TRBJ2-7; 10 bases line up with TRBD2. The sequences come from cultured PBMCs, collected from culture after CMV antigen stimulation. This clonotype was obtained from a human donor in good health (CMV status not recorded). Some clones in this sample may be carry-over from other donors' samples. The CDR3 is CASSLGTSGNLPYEQYF. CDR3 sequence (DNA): TGTGCCAGCAGCTTAGGGACTAGCGGTAACCTCCCCTACGAGCAGTACTTC.